Detailed here is one TCR beta chain. Sequencing was performed with immunoSEQ multiplex PCR; in TCRdb, only in-frame clones are kept and a portion is missing. The sample yields tens of thousands of clones, approximately 81% seen once. The data were obtained in a study of T cell responses to AZD1222 COVID-19 vaccine. This receptor was obtained from an adult who received the AZD1222 COVID-19 vaccine. Sequencing used peripheral blood, obtained 28 days after the second AZD1222 dose.

The CDR3 spells CASSPGRLAGTDTQYF. The CDR3 nucleotides are TGTGCCAGCAGCCCCGGGCGGCTAGCGGGAACAGATACGCAGTATTTT. This rearrangement joins TRBV11-2 to TRBJ2-3, with 9 bases fitting TRBD2. Looked up from germline, CDR1 is SGHAT and CDR2 is FQNNGV. J lost 3 bases, V lost 5 bases, and 9 bases had no gene match. This CDR3 spans 16 amino acids.